This TCR beta chain derives from a study of T cells in Graves' hyperthyroidism and ophthalmopathy. Notes on this clonotype: A junction end diverges from the germline sequence, so it may reflect a read error.

RNA transcripts provided the source from which TCR beta CDR3 regions were amplified. TCR CDR3 regions were first amplified by RT-PCR with HTBI primers. MiXCR, run by TCRdb on the multiplex PCR reads, gives a single entry per CDR3 protein. The data hold hundreds of thousands of distinct CDR3 sequences, with 38% observed a single time. Hyperthyroidism in the patients, aged 18 to 65, was newly diagnosed and under 2 months in duration. The CDR3 is made up of 17 amino acids. Germline CDR1 and CDR2: SGHVS and FQNEAQ. This TCR derives from a man aged 18-30 years with Graves' hyperthyroidism. Sequencing was done on a sample of blood. The chain is built from TRBV7-8 and TRBJ1-4; a possible D gene is TRBD1 (5 bases). CDR3 sequence: CASSPRGAKSGGEKLLF. The CDR3 DNA sequence: TGTGCCAGCAGCCCGAGAGGGGCAAAATCGGGTGGAGAAAAACTGTTGTTT.